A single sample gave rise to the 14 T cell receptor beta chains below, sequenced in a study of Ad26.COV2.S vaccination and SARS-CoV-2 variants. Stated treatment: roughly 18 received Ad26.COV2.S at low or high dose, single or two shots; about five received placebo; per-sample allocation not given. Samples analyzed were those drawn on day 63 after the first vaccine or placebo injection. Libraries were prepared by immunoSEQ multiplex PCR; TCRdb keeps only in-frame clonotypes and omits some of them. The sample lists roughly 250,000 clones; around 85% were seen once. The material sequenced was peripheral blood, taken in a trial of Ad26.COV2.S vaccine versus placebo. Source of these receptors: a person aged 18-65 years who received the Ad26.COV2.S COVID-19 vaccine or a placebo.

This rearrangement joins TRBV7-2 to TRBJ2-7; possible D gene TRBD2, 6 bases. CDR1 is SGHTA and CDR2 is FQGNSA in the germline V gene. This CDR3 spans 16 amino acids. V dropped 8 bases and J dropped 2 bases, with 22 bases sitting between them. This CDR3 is CASQAGGRPTTYEQYF. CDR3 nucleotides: TGTGCCAGCCAAGCCGGGGGTAGGCCAACAACCTACGAGCAGTACTTC.

The CDR3 region is CASSHPRGGVNTGELFF. As DNA, the CDR3 is TGTGCCAGCAGCCACCCCAGGGGCGGGGTGAACACCGGGGAGCTGTTTTTT. The V gene is TRBV3-1 (or the pseudogene TRBV3-2), the J gene TRBJ2-2; D could derive from TRBD1 or TRBD2 (6 bases each). V was clipped by 3 bases and J by 1 base, with 15 bases between them. Germline V gene lookup returns CDR1 LGHDT and CDR2 YNNKEL (reference sequence). CDR3 length: 17 amino acids.

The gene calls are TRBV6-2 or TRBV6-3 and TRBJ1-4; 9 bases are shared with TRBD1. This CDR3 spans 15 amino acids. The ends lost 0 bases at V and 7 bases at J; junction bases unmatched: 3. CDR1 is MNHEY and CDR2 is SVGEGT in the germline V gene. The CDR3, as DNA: TGTGCCAGCAGTTACTCGGAGACAGGGGGTGAAAAACTGTTTTTT. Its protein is CASSYSETGGEKLFF.

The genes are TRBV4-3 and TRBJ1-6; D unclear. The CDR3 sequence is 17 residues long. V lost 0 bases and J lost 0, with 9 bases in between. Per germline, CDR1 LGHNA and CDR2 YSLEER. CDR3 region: CASSQDRASSYNSPLHF. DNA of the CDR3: TGCGCCAGCAGCCAAGATAGGGCGAGCTCCTATAATTCACCCCTCCACTTT.

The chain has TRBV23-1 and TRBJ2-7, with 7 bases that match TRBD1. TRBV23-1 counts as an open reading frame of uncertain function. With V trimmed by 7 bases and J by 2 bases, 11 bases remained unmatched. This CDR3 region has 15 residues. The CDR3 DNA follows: TGCGCCAGCACCCGGGGACAGCTATTACCCTACGAGCAGTACGTC. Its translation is CASTRGQLLPYEQYV.

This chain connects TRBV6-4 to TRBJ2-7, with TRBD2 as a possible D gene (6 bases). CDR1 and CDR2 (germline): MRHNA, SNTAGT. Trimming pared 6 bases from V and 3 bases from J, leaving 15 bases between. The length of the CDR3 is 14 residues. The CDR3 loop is CASRNPGLIYEQYV. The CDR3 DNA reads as TGTGCCAGCAGAAACCCCGGACTAATCTACGAGCAGTACGTC.

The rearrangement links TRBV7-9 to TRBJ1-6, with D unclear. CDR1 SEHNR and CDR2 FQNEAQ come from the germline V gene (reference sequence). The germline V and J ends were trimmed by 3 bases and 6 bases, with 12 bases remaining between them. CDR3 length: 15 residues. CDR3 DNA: TGTGCCAGCAGCTTGATGGGGAGTGTTAATTCACCCCTCCACTTT. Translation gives CASSLMGSVNSPLHF.

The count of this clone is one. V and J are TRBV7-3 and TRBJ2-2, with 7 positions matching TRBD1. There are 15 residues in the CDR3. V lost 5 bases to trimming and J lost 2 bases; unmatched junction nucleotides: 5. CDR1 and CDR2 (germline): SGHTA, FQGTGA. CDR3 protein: CASSQGTANTGELFF. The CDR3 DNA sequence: TGTGCCAGCAGCCAGGGGACAGCAAACACCGGGGAGCTGTTTTTT.

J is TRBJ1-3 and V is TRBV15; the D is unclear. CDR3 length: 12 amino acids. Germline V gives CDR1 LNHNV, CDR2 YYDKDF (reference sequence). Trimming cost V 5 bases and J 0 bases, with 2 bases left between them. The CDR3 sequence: CATSRSGNTIYF. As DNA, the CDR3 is TGTGCCACCAGCCGCTCTGGAAACACCATATATTTT.

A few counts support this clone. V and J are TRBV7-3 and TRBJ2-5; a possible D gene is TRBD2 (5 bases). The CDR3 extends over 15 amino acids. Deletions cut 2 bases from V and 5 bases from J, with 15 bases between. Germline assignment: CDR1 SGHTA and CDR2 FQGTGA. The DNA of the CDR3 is TGTGCCAGCAGCTTAGGGCCCGCTAGAGGGGAGACCCAGTACTTC. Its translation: CASSLGPARGETQYF.

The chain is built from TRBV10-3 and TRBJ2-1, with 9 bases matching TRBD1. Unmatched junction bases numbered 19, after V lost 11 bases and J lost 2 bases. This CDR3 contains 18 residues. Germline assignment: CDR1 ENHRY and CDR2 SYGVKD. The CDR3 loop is CAVKGQGSFNAPYNEQFF. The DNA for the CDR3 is TGTGCCGTCAAGGGACAGGGTTCCTTTAATGCCCCCTACAATGAGCAGTTCTTC.

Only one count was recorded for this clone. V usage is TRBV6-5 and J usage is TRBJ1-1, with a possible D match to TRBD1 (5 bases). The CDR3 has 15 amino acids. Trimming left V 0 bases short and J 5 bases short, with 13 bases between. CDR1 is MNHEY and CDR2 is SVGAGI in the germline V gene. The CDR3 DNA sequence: TGTGCCAGCAGTTACTCGGGCGGGGGGGGAACTGAAGCTTTCTTT. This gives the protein CASSYSGGGGTEAFF.

DNA of the CDR3: TGTGCCAGCAGCCGGGACGGCAACAATGAGCAGTTCTTC. Amino acid sequence: CASSRDGNNEQFF. This rearrangement joins TRBV7-6 to TRBJ2-1; possibly TRBD1 or TRBD2 for D (5 bases each). The CDR3 has 13 residues. Germline V lookup: CDR1 SGHVS, CDR2 FNYEAQ. Deletions cut 5 bases from V and 5 bases from J, with 10 bases between.

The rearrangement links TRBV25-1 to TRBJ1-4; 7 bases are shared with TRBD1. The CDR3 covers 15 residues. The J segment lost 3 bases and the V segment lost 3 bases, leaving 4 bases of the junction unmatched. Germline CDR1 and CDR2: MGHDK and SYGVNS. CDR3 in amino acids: CASSDRTGPNEKLFF. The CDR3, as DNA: TGTGCCAGCAGTGATAGGACAGGACCTAATGAAAAACTGTTTTTT.